What follows are 18 T cell receptor beta chains derived from one specimen sequenced in a study of CD8+CD57+ T cells in acquired aplastic anemia. Patients chosen for sequencing had CD8+CD57+ cells that had expanded, as shown by flow cytometry. CDR3 and TCR beta VDJ profiling relied on a genomic DNA template. TCRdb recomputed calls from the reads with MiXCR, one row per CDR3 protein. The sample has more than 150,000 distinct CDR3 sequences, roughly half seen once. The specimen sequenced was sorted CD4+, CD8+, or CD8+CD57+ T cells (not recorded which) from PBMCs. The receptors were sampled from a human donor with aplastic anemia.

The chain combines TRBV10-2 with TRBJ1-1, with 9 bases lining up with TRBD1. CDR1 WSHSY and CDR2 SAAADI come from the germline V gene. The CDR3 has 14 residues. V gave up 7 bases and J gave up 3 bases; unmatched junction bases: 6. The chain's CDR3 is CASMGQGPDTEAFF. CDR3 nucleotide sequence: TGCGCCAGCATGGGACAGGGTCCGGACACTGAAGCTTTCTTT.

As for this clonotype: Being one base from a much bigger clone, this may be a read error. CDR3 coding DNA: TGTGCCAGCGGTGACACAGGCACTATCTCCTACGAGCAGTACTTC. Amino acids: CASGDTGTISYEQYF. J is TRBJ2-7 and V is TRBV10-3, with a weak D call TRBD1 (5 bases). The CDR3 covers 15 residues. Germline-derived CDR1 and CDR2 are ENHRY and SYGVKD. The V end lost 10 bases, the J end lost 0 bases, and 19 bases lay between the germline ends.

This chain connects TRBV5-6 to TRBJ1-5, with D tentatively TRBD1 (5 bases). The CDR3 length is 17 residues. Germline loops: CDR1 SGHDT, CDR2 YYEEEE. With 1 base removed from V and 3 bases from J, the gap between germline ends came to 17 bases. This chain's CDR3 is CASSLYSGLPYNQPQHF. DNA of the CDR3: TGTGCCAGCAGCTTGTACTCAGGGTTACCTTACAATCAGCCCCAGCATTTT.

The chain is built from TRBV29-1 and TRBJ2-1; no clear D. Trimming shortened V by 3 bases and J by 7 bases, and 7 bases separated the two germline ends. The CDR3 contains 11 residues. The V gene's germline CDR1 is SQVTM and CDR2 ANQGSEA. CDR3 sequence (DNA): TGCAGCGTTGAGGCCGAAAATGAGCAGTTCTTC. As protein: CSVEAENEQFF.

The rearrangement joins TRBV15 to TRBJ2-7; D is unresolved. The CDR3 sequence is 15 residues long. V lost 6 bases, J lost 2 bases, and 17 bases lay in between. CDR1 and CDR2 (germline): LNHNV, YYDKDF (reference sequence). CDR3: CATSTAGATTYEQYF. As DNA, the CDR3 is TGTGCCACCAGTACAGCTGGCGCGACGACCTACGAGCAGTACTTC.

This clonotype was counted between two and nine times. The rearrangement links TRBV5-4 to TRBJ1-4; TRBD1 matches 7 bases. The J segment lost 1 base and the V segment lost 0 bases, leaving 3 bases of the junction unmatched. The CDR3 totals 16 residues. Germline V gene lookup returns CDR1 SGHNT and CDR2 YYREEE (reference sequence). DNA for the CDR3: TGTGCCAGCAGCTTGGGAGGGGGCGGAACTAATGAAAAACTGTTTTTT. It yields the protein CASSLGGGGTNEKLFF.

The rearrangement links TRBV12-3 or TRBV12-4 to TRBJ1-1; D possibly corresponds to TRBD1 (5 bases). The CDR3 has 14 amino acids. The V and J ends lost 11 bases and 1 base respectively, with 17 bases between them. The CDR3 region is CAGTSGTTNTEAFF. The CDR3 DNA is TGTGCCGGCACCTCAGGGACGACGAACACTGAAGCTTTCTTT.

This clonotype appeared many times. The rearrangement joins TRBV12-5 to TRBJ2-7, with 11 bases identical to TRBD2. The V gene's germline CDR1 is LGHNT and CDR2 FRNRAP. Trimming at V came to 6 bases and at J to 4 bases, leaving 5 bases not matched to a gene. The CDR3 extends over 14 amino acids. The CDR3 DNA reads TGTGCTAGTGGAAAGACTAGCGGGGTTTACGAGCAGTACTTC. The encoded protein is CASGKTSGVYEQYF.

This clonotype showed up just a few times. This chain joins TRBV25-1 and TRBJ2-3, with D tentatively TRBD2 (5 bases). The ends were cut back, 2 bases at V and 8 bases at J, with 14 bases in the middle. The CDR3 runs to 14 residues. Germline V gene lookup returns CDR1 MGHDK and CDR2 SYGVNS. The CDR3 DNA reads as TGTGCCAGCAGTGAAGCTCCCCCCGGGGTTACGCAGTATTTT. Protein sequence: CASSEAPPGVTQYF.

The chain couples TRBV2 to TRBJ1-5, with TRBD1 matching over 8 bases. J gave up 5 bases and V 1 base, and 7 bases lay outside the gene matches. Germline V gives CDR1 SNHLY, CDR2 FYNNEI. CDR3 length: 16 residues. CDR3 in amino acids: CASSEEDRVRDQPQHF. In nucleotides, the CDR3 is TGTGCCAGCAGTGAAGAGGACAGGGTACGCGATCAGCCCCAGCATTTT.

This clonotype has at least ten counts. The chain couples TRBV20-1 to TRBJ1-1; the D is unclear. The V gene's germline CDR1 is DFQATT and CDR2 SNEGSKA (reference sequence). This CDR3 has 13 residues. V was pared by 6 bases and J by 0 bases, with 11 bases between. The CDR3 DNA reads TGCAGTGCCCGCGGTCGTATGAACACTGAAGCTTTCTTT. Its translation is CSARGRMNTEAFF.

V gene TRBV30 combines with J gene TRBJ2-5; D is perhaps TRBD2 (7 bases). The CDR3 totals 15 residues. The ends were cut back, 0 bases at V and 3 bases at J, with 14 bases in the middle. CDR1 is GTSNPN and CDR2 is SVGIG in the germline V gene (reference sequence). As DNA, the CDR3 is TGTGCCTGGAGTGTGACGGGGGGCCATAAAGAGACCCAGTACTTC. Its protein product is CAWSVTGGHKETQYF.

With regard to this clonotype: The junction differs from germline at one of its ends, possibly a read error. This chain links TRBV7-2 with TRBJ2-1, with D possibly matching TRBD1 (6 bases). CDR1 and CDR2 from the germline V gene are SGHTA and FQGNSA. The CDR3 loop spans 15 amino acids. DNA for the CDR3: TGTGCCAGCAGCTTGGGGGCTAGCTCCTGCAATGAGCAGTTCTTC. Its protein product is CASSLGASSCNEQFF.

The V gene is TRBV19, the J gene TRBJ2-1, with D uncertain. The CDR3 has 11 amino acids. CDR1 is LNHDA and CDR2 is SQIVND in the germline V gene (reference sequence). Trimming stripped 6 bases from V and 10 bases from J, with 10 bases between. The CDR3 protein is CASSPGYEQFF. For the CDR3, the DNA is TGTGCCAGTAGCCCGGGCTACGAGCAGTTCTTC.

The chain is built from TRBV6-1 and TRBJ1-2, with TRBD1 identical over 7 bases. J gave up 0 bases and V 7 bases, and 5 bases lay outside the gene matches. Germline-derived CDR1 and CDR2 are MNHNS and SASEGT. The CDR3 extends over 14 amino acids. The chain's CDR3 is CASNLQGTNYGYTF. The CDR3 bases are TGTGCCAGCAACCTACAGGGGACTAACTATGGCTACACCTTC.

The gene calls are TRBV7-8 and TRBJ2-3; 16 bases align to TRBD2. CDR1 and CDR2 from the germline V gene are SGHVS and FQNEAQ. The CDR3 spans 16 residues. V trimming: 5 bases; J trimming: 7 bases; junction bases outside the gene matches: 6. As DNA, the CDR3 is TGTGCCAGCAGCACGGGACTAGCGGGAGGGAGAAATACGCAGTATTTT. Amino acid sequence: CASSTGLAGGRNTQYF. Combining the CDR3 with reference TRBV7-8 and TRBJ2-3 gives the whole variable domain GAGVSQSPRYKVAKRGQDVALRCDPISGHVSLFWYQQALGQGPEFLTYFQNEAQLDKSGLPSDRFFAERPEGSVSTLKIQRTQQEDSAVYLCASSTGLAGGRNTQYFGPGTRLTVL.

A note on this clonotype: An end of the junction differs from the germline gene, which may be a read error. V gene TRBV15 combines with J gene TRBJ1-1; no clear D. This CDR3 spans 15 amino acids. Germline assignment: CDR1 LNHNV and CDR2 YYDKDF (reference sequence). The CDR3 here is CATSRDFPGNTKAIF. In nucleotides, the CDR3 is TGTGCCACCAGCAGAGATTTCCCCGGTAACACTAAAGCTATCTTT.

The CDR3, as DNA: TGTGCCACCAGCAGAGATCCCGGTGGCTATGGCTACACCTTC. Encoded protein: CATSRDPGGYGYTF. This chain joins TRBV15 and TRBJ1-2; D ambiguous. With 0 bases removed from V and 4 bases from J, the gap between germline ends came to 9 bases. The CDR3 is 14 amino acids. Germline V gene sequence: CDR1 LNHNV, CDR2 YYDKDF (reference sequence).